Listed below are T cell receptor beta chains from one sample, sequenced in a study of T cell repertoires in cytomegalovirus infection. Antigens for these TCRs are unknown. TCRdb re-analysed the reads in MiXCR, keeping a single row per CDR3 protein. Of 450,000 to 600,000 distinct CDR3 sequences listed, about 42% are singletons. Sequences were derived from cultured PBMCs, sampled from culture after CMV antigen stimulation. Source of these receptors: a human donor in good health (CMV status not recorded). Some clones in this sample may be carry-over from other donors' samples. The CDR3 runs from the conserved cysteine through the conserved F or W. A D gene is named only where the DNA matches it firmly. Expanded clones get a size class; other rows say once, few or many, or leave the size out.

d_call	clone_size	j_call	v_call	cdr3_aa	cdr3_nt
TRBD1	-	TRBJ2-1	TRBV20-1	CSARKQGSSYNEQFF	TGCAGTGCTCGTAAACAGGGGAGCTCCTACAATGAGCAGTTCTTC
-	few	TRBJ2-7	TRBV5-6	CASSLGLANYEQYF	TGTGCCAGCAGCTTGGGGCTAGCGAACTACGAGCAGTACTTC
-	few	TRBJ1-5	TRBV7-2	CASSIETGSGQPQHF	TGTGCCAGCAGCATAGAAACCGGATCCGGCCAGCCCCAGCATTTT
-	few	TRBJ2-5	TRBV7-6	CASSSGPRGFRYF	TGTGCCAGCAGCTCAGGGCCCAGGGGTTTTAGATACTTC
-	-	TRBJ2-2	TRBV7-2	CASSLGTVNTGELFF	TGTGCCAGCAGCTTGGGAACAGTGAACACCGGGGAGCTGTTTTTT
-	-	TRBJ1-2	TRBV20-1	CSATPQGLFRYTF	TGCAGTGCCACACCCCAGGGGTTGTTTCGCTACACCTTC
-	few	TRBJ1-1	TRBV2	CASHKPINEAFF	TGTGCCAGCCACAAACCGATCAATGAAGCTTTCTTT
TRBD1	many	TRBJ1-5	TRBV7-2	CASSLVPPTGPQPQPQHF	TGTGCCAGCAGCTTAGTTCCCCCGACAGGGCCCCAGCCTCAGCCCCAGCATTTT
TRBD2	-	TRBJ2-7	TRBV6-6	CASSYSSSGAGYEQYF	TGTGCCAGCAGTTACTCGAGTAGCGGGGCTGGCTACGAGCAGTACTTC
TRBD2	many	TRBJ2-7	TRBV7-8	CASSTHMTSGATSYEQYF	TGTGCCAGCAGCACCCATATGACTAGCGGGGCGACATCCTACGAGCAGTACTTC
TRBD1	-	TRBJ2-5	TRBV3-1	CASSQLGQSETQYF	TGTGCCAGCAGCCAATTGGGACAGAGCGAGACCCAGTACTTC
TRBD1	-	TRBJ2-7	TRBV5-6	CASSIFGTDYYEQYF	TGTGCCAGCAGCATCTTTGGGACAGACTACTACGAGCAGTACTTC
TRBD2	-	TRBJ2-1	TRBV12-3/TRBV12-4	CASSFLAGGGDEQFF	TGTGCCAGCAGTTTCCTAGCGGGGGGCGGGGATGAGCAGTTCTTC
-	-	TRBJ2-7	TRBV6-5	CASTRRRGYEQYF	TGTGCCAGCACGCGACGACGGGGCTACGAGCAGTACTTC
-	-	TRBJ2-3	TRBV6-2/TRBV6-3	CASSPAGKITDTQYF	TGTGCCAGCAGCCCCGCGGGGAAGATAACAGATACGCAGTATTTT
TRBD1	-	TRBJ2-5	TRBV4-1	CASSQDRDSWGETQYF	TGCGCCAGCAGCCAAGACCGGGACAGCTGGGGGGAGACCCAGTACTTC
-	-	TRBJ2-3	TRBV7-6	CASSRSQGNTQYF	TGTGCCAGCAGCCGCTCGCAGGGGAATACGCAGTATTTT
-	few	TRBJ2-7	TRBV7-6	CASSLKTGPYEQYF	TGTGCCAGCAGCTTGAAGACAGGCCCCTACGAGCAGTACTTC
TRBD1	few	TRBJ2-7	TRBV2	CASRGTAPAYEQYF	TGTGCCAGCAGAGGGACAGCCCCCGCCTACGAGCAGTACTTC
-	-	TRBJ1-2	TRBV7-2	CASSLNDYGYTF	TGTGCCAGCAGCTTAAATGACTATGGCTACACCTTC
TRBD2	-	TRBJ2-7	TRBV4-1	CASRGRLAEAYEQYF	TGCGCCAGCAGGGGGAGGCTAGCGGAAGCCTACGAGCAGTACTTC
-	-	TRBJ1-2	TRBV12-5	CASGLVGPPGGYTF	TGTGCTAGTGGTTTGGTCGGCCCTCCCGGAGGCTACACCTTC
-	-	TRBJ1-5	TRBV6-6	CASREGYNQPQHF	TGTGCCAGCAGAGAGGGGTACAATCAGCCCCAGCATTTT
TRBD1	few	TRBJ1-2	TRBV6-1	CARTRDRSYGYTF	TGTGCCAGAACCCGGGACAGAAGCTATGGCTACACCTTC
-	few	TRBJ2-3	TRBV29-1	CSVRDREVWDTQYF	TGCAGCGTCCGTGACAGGGAGGTATGGGATACGCAGTATTTT
-	-	TRBJ2-1	TRBV6-2/TRBV6-3	CASSDGNSYNEQFF	TGTGCCAGCAGCGACGGGAACTCCTACAATGAGCAGTTCTTC
TRBD1	few	TRBJ1-4	TRBV7-2	CASSRDRQTNEKLFF	TGTGCCAGCAGCCGGGACAGGCAGACTAATGAAAAACTGTTTTTT
-	-	TRBJ2-1	TRBV20-1	CSARDWGTQYNEQFF	TGCAGTGCTAGAGATTGGGGGACTCAATACAATGAGCAGTTCTTC
TRBD2	-	TRBJ2-2	TRBV4-3	CASSQDASGRITGELFF	TGCGCCAGCAGCCAAGATGCTAGCGGGAGGATTACCGGGGAGCTGTTTTTT
-	few	TRBJ2-1	TRBV7-9	CASSLIYEQFF	TGTGCCAGCAGCTTAATCTATGAGCAGTTCTTC
TRBD2	-	TRBJ2-7	TRBV10-2	CASSEDARGAYEQYF	TGCGCCAGCAGTGAGGATGCCCGGGGGGCCTACGAGCAGTACTTC
TRBD2	-	TRBJ2-7	TRBV15	CATSRRTSGGVRYEQYF	TGTGCCACCAGCAGACGGACTAGCGGGGGAGTTCGCTACGAGCAGTACTTC
TRBD1	-	TRBJ1-2	TRBV7-8	CASSVEQGYYGYTF	TGTGCCAGCAGCGTCGAACAGGGGTACTATGGCTACACCTTC
-	many	TRBJ2-3	TRBV6-2/TRBV6-3	CASSPCPSHSYSTDTQYF	TGTGCCAGCAGTCCCTGCCCAAGTCACAGCTATAGCACAGATACGCAGTATTTT
-	-	TRBJ1-4	TRBV7-6	CASSPTAPRKKTNEKLFF	TGTGCCAGCAGCCCTACGGCCCCGAGAAAGAAGACTAATGAAAAACTGTTTTTT